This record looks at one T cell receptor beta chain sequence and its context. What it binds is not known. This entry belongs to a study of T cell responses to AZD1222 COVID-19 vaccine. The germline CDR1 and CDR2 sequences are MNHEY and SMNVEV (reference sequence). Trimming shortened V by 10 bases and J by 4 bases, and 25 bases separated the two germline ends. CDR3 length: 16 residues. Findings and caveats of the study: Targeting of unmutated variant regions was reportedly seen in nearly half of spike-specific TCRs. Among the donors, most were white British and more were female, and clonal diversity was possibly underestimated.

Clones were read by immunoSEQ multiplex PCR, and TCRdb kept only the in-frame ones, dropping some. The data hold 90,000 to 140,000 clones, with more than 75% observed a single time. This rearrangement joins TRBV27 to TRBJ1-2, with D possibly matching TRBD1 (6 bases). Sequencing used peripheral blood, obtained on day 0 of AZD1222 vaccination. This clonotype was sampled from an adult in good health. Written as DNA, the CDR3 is TGTGCCACCCTGGGACAAGGGACCAAACGGGGCTATGGCTACACCTTC. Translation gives CATLGQGTKRGYGYTF.